Listed below are T cell receptor beta chains from one sample, sequenced in a study of T cell repertoires and HLA-DP antigens. Their antigen targets remain unknown. Using immunoSEQ multiplex PCR, the repertoire was profiled, and TCRdb retains in-frame clones only, with some absent. The sample holds tens of thousands of clones, about four fifths seen once. The sequenced sample consisted of CD4+ T cells from PBMCs. Every receptor here comes from a man in his sixties in good health and CMV-seronegative. The CDR3 runs from the conserved cysteine through the conserved F or W. The order of the fields is clone size, V gene, D gene, J gene, CDR3 DNA, CDR3 protein. A D gene is named only where the DNA matches it firmly. Expanded clones get a size class; other rows say once, few or many, or leave the size out.

size: NA
V: TRBV14
D: NA
J: TRBJ1-2
DNA: TGTGCCAGCAGCCAAGGGCAGTTCCCAGGTTATGGCTACACCTTC
CDR3: CASSQGQFPGYGYTF

size: NA
V: TRBV18
D: NA
J: TRBJ1-2
DNA: TGTGCCAGCTCACCGGACGGATACTATGGCTACACCTTC
CDR3: CASSPDGYYGYTF

size: NA
V: TRBV5-4
D: TRBD1
J: TRBJ1-1
DNA: TGTGCCAGCAGCTTCGGGGGACAGGGTGGCACTGAAGCTTTCTTT
CDR3: CASSFGGQGGTEAFF

size: NA
V: TRBV9
D: NA
J: TRBJ2-7
DNA: TGTGCCAGCAGCGTAGGTCTCGCACCCTACGAGCAGTACTTC
CDR3: CASSVGLAPYEQYF

size: few
V: TRBV11-2
D: NA
J: TRBJ2-7
DNA: TGTGCCAGCAGCTTTGGATTAGGCTCATACGAGCAGTACTTC
CDR3: CASSFGLGSYEQYF

size: NA
V: TRBV6-1
D: NA
J: TRBJ2-3
DNA: TGTGCCAGCAGTGAAGGGAGGGGGTTTAAAGATACGCAGTATTTT
CDR3: CASSEGRGFKDTQYF

size: NA
V: TRBV7-2
D: TRBD2
J: TRBJ2-1
DNA: TGTGCCAGCAGCATTACGGGGGGGCAGGAGTTCTTC
CDR3: CASSITGGQEFF

size: NA
V: TRBV7-9
D: TRBD1
J: TRBJ1-2
DNA: TGTGCCAGCAGCTTAGATCAGGGGGCGTTTGGCTACACCTTC
CDR3: CASSLDQGAFGYTF

size: few
V: TRBV28
D: NA
J: TRBJ1-1
DNA: TGTGCCAGCAGTTTGGGGAGGGCGAATAAGGCTGAAGCTTTCTTT
CDR3: CASSLGRANKAEAFF

size: NA
V: TRBV11-2
D: TRBD1
J: TRBJ1-3
DNA: TGTGCCAGCAGCCCTACAGGGGGCGCGTCGGGAAACACCATATATTTT
CDR3: CASSPTGGASGNTIYF

size: NA
V: TRBV2
D: NA
J: TRBJ2-7
DNA: TGTGCCACCAGGGGAGGAATAGCGGGCCCCTACGAGCAGTACTTC
CDR3: CATRGGIAGPYEQYF

size: NA
V: TRBV9
D: TRBD1
J: TRBJ1-6
DNA: TGTGCCAGCAGCGCGACAGGGTCTAATTCACCCCTCCACTTT
CDR3: CASSATGSNSPLHF

size: NA
V: TRBV7-9
D: NA
J: TRBJ1-4
DNA: TGTGCCAGCAGCTCCTGGTTTGAAAAACTGTTTTTT
CDR3: CASSSWFEKLFF

size: NA
V: TRBV5-6
D: NA
J: TRBJ1-2
DNA: TGTGCCAGCAGCTTGGGGTATGGCTACACCTTC
CDR3: CASSLGYGYTF

size: once
V: TRBV13
D: NA
J: TRBJ1-6
DNA: TGTGCCAGCAGCTTAGGCCGGGGGAGCTCCTATAATTCACCCCTCCACTTT
CDR3: CASSLGRGSSYNSPLHF

size: NA
V: TRBV7-9
D: TRBD1
J: TRBJ2-4
DNA: TGTGCCAGCAGGTCCGGACAGGGTGAGGAAAACATTCAGTACTTC
CDR3: CASRSGQGEENIQYF

size: few
V: TRBV28
D: NA
J: TRBJ1-2
DNA: TGTGCCAGCACGGGCAGGGTTAGTGGCTACACCTTC
CDR3: CASTGRVSGYTF

size: NA
V: TRBV30
D: TRBD1
J: TRBJ2-5
DNA: TGTGCCTGGACCTTAGGGGGCGAGACCCAGTACTTC
CDR3: CAWTLGGETQYF

size: once
V: TRBV6-5
D: NA
J: TRBJ1-6
DNA: TGTGCCAGCAGGCGGGGGCACGATAATTCACCCCTCCACTTT
CDR3: CASRRGHDNSPLHF

size: NA
V: TRBV14
D: NA
J: TRBJ1-2
DNA: TGTGCCAGCAGCCAAGACGGGCTGAGCGGCTACACCTTC
CDR3: CASSQDGLSGYTF

size: once
V: TRBV18
D: NA
J: TRBJ2-5
DNA: TGTGCCAGCTCACCAATTCAGGACAAACAAGAGACCCAGTACTTC
CDR3: CASSPIQDKQETQYF

size: few
V: TRBV2
D: NA
J: TRBJ1-1
DNA: TGTGCCAGCAGTGCCACGGGACAGAACACTGAAGCTTTCTTT
CDR3: CASSATGQNTEAFF

size: NA
V: TRBV5-6
D: NA
J: TRBJ2-5
DNA: TGTGCCAGCAGCTCGGGGGATCAAGAGACCCAGTACTTC
CDR3: CASSSGDQETQYF

size: NA
V: TRBV14
D: TRBD1
J: TRBJ1-2
DNA: TGTGCCAGCAGCCGTACGACAGGGACCTACTATGGCTACACCTTC
CDR3: CASSRTTGTYYGYTF

size: NA
V: TRBV27
D: TRBD1
J: TRBJ1-6
DNA: TGTGCCAGCAGCAATTACAGGGGTGGGAGCTCCTATAATTCACCCCTCCACTTT
CDR3: CASSNYRGGSSYNSPLHF

size: NA
V: TRBV10-1
D: TRBD1
J: TRBJ2-2
DNA: TGCGCCAGCAGTGAGTCGAAGGGCAGGGGGCTTACCGGGGAGCTGTTTTTT
CDR3: CASSESKGRGLTGELFF

size: NA
V: TRBV29-1
D: NA
J: TRBJ2-1
DNA: TGCAGCGTTGATCCGGGCACGAGGGGGTACAATGAGCAGTTCTTC
CDR3: CSVDPGTRGYNEQFF

size: NA
V: TRBV6-6
D: NA
J: TRBJ1-2
DNA: TGTGCCAGCAGTTTTCCACGCTATGGCTACACCTTC
CDR3: CASSFPRYGYTF

size: NA
V: TRBV7-8
D: NA
J: TRBJ1-5
DNA: TGTGCAGGAGGGGGGTATAGCAATCAGCCCCAGCATTTT
CDR3: CAGGGYSNQPQHF

size: NA
V: TRBV7-2
D: TRBD2
J: TRBJ2-5
DNA: TGTGCCAGCAGCTTCACGGGAGGAGAGACCCAGTACTTC
CDR3: CASSFTGGETQYF

size: few
V: TRBV4-3
D: NA
J: TRBJ1-1
DNA: TGCGCCAGCAGTCCCGGGACGGCGAACACTGAAGCTTTCTTT
CDR3: CASSPGTANTEAFF

size: NA
V: TRBV11-1
D: TRBD2
J: TRBJ2-1
DNA: TGTGCCAGCAGCCCTCGTGCTAGCGGGATATACAATGAGCAGTTCTTC
CDR3: CASSPRASGIYNEQFF

size: NA
V: TRBV28
D: TRBD1
J: TRBJ1-1
DNA: TGTGCCAGCAGTTTAACCCGGGACAGGGGGCTCGGCACTGAAGCTTTCTTT
CDR3: CASSLTRDRGLGTEAFF

size: few
V: TRBV14
D: NA
J: TRBJ2-7
DNA: TGTGCCAGCAGCCAATCGAACGAGCAGTACTTC
CDR3: CASSQSNEQYF

size: once
V: TRBV10-3
D: NA
J: TRBJ2-5
DNA: TGTGCCATCAGTGAGTCGGCAGAGACCCAGTACTTC
CDR3: CAISESAETQYF

size: NA
V: TRBV19
D: NA
J: TRBJ2-1
DNA: TGTGCCACCAAGGGGGGGGCCTTTCACAATGAGCAGTTCTTC
CDR3: CATKGGAFHNEQFF

size: NA
V: TRBV5-6
D: NA
J: TRBJ2-3
DNA: TGTGCCAGCGGCACGGGGGCCGGTACGCAGTATTTT
CDR3: CASGTGAGTQYF

size: NA
V: TRBV7-2
D: TRBD2
J: TRBJ2-2
DNA: TGTGCCAGCAGCTCCCACAGGGGGACTAGCGGGAGGGCCCTCGGGGAGCTGTTTTTT
CDR3: CASSSHRGTSGRALGELFF

size: NA
V: TRBV7-8
D: NA
J: TRBJ1-5
DNA: TGTGCCAGCAGCTTAGTTTCGGGGTACAATCAGCCCCAGCATTTT
CDR3: CASSLVSGYNQPQHF

size: NA
V: TRBV15
D: NA
J: TRBJ1-2
DNA: TGTGCCACCAGCAGAGTCAGGAACAGGTTTGGGGCTACTGGCTACACCTTC
CDR3: CATSRVRNRFGATGYTF

size: many
V: TRBV10-3
D: TRBD1
J: TRBJ1-1
DNA: TGTGCCACGCAGGGGGCAGGGACTGAAGCTTTCTTT
CDR3: CATQGAGTEAFF

size: few
V: TRBV15
D: NA
J: TRBJ1-5
DNA: TGTGCCACCAGCAGAGATCCCAGCAGTTTATATCAGCATTTT
CDR3: CATSRDPSSLYQHF

size: NA
V: TRBV7-2
D: NA
J: TRBJ2-2
DNA: TGTGCCAGCAGTCCAACAGGGTTAGGCGGGGAGCTGTTTTTT
CDR3: CASSPTGLGGELFF

size: few
V: TRBV19
D: NA
J: TRBJ1-2
DNA: TGTGCCAGTAGTATTAGTGTGGGGTCTAACTATGGCTACACCTTC
CDR3: CASSISVGSNYGYTF

size: NA
V: TRBV9
D: NA
J: TRBJ2-3
DNA: TGTGCCAGCAGCGTAGATCTGGGGACAGATACGCAGTATTTT
CDR3: CASSVDLGTDTQYF

size: NA
V: TRBV10-3
D: TRBD1
J: TRBJ1-1
DNA: TGTGCCATCAGTGTTGGGGGGACAGTTGAAGCTTTCTTT
CDR3: CAISVGGTVEAFF

size: once
V: TRBV19
D: NA
J: TRBJ1-2
DNA: TGTGCCAGTAGTAACCAACAGGGTGAAGATTATGGCTACACCTTC
CDR3: CASSNQQGEDYGYTF

size: NA
V: TRBV4-3
D: NA
J: TRBJ2-2
DNA: TGCGCCAGCAGCCGCACGGCGAACACCGGGGAGCTGTTTTTT
CDR3: CASSRTANTGELFF

size: NA
V: TRBV28
D: NA
J: TRBJ1-2
DNA: TGTGCCAGCAGTTTAGCAGGGGAGAACTATGGCTACACCTTC
CDR3: CASSLAGENYGYTF

size: NA
V: TRBV9
D: TRBD1
J: TRBJ1-2
DNA: TGTGCCAGCAGCGCAAATACAGGGGAGGGGTATGGCTACACCTTC
CDR3: CASSANTGEGYGYTF